These 16 T cell receptor beta chains were all obtained from the same sample, sequenced in a study of patients and donors after allogeneic stem cell transplantation. MiXCR was run by TCRdb on the RT-PCR reads, yielding one entry per CDR3 protein. This sample has 98,000 or so distinct CDR3 sequences, with roughly 35% found just once. The sequenced material came from blood, either unsorted or a sorted T cell fraction (not recorded which). Every receptor here comes from a human donor who was either an allogeneic HSCT recipient or a stem cell or donor lymphocyte infusion donor (not recorded which). It is not recorded whose cells these are; they may come from a transplant donor.

In its sample, this clonotype was seen a few times. This rearrangement joins TRBV5-1 to TRBJ2-1, with TRBD2 identical over 7 bases. The CDR3 consists of 21 residues. Losses at the gene ends were 1 base for V and 0 bases for J; bases not matched to a gene: 19. CDR1 and CDR2 from the germline V gene are SGHRS and YFSETQ. The CDR3 coding sequence is TGCGCCAGCAGCTTGCCGCTTGGGACTACCCAACTTCTAAGCTCCTACAATGAGCAGTTCTTC. It yields the protein CASSLPLGTTQLLSSYNEQFF.

The genes are TRBV20-1 and TRBJ1-1; no reliable D call. This CDR3 is 14 amino acids long. Germline loops: CDR1 DFQATT, CDR2 SNEGSKA (reference sequence). V gave up 3 bases and J gave up 0 bases, with 11 bases separating them. The CDR3 DNA follows: TGCAGTGCTAGGGGGTTGGCAGTGAACACTGAAGCTTTCTTT. This gives the protein CSARGLAVNTEAFF.

The chain has TRBV24-1 and TRBJ1-1, with unresolved D. The CDR3 is 18 amino acids. Trimming took 0 bases from V and 0 from J, leaving 16 bases between them. The germline CDR1 and CDR2 sequences are KGHDR and SFDVKD. CDR3 residues: CATSDLGSPDAMNTEAFF. In DNA, the CDR3 is TGTGCCACCAGTGATTTGGGGAGCCCAGACGCGATGAACACTGAAGCTTTCTTT.

CDR3 amino acids: CASSLDRGEKLFF. The DNA of the CDR3 is TGTGCCAGCAGCTTGGACAGAGGAGAAAAACTGTTTTTT. The chain uses TRBV7-2 and TRBJ1-4, with D maybe TRBD1 (6 bases). The germline V gene has CDR1 SGHTA and CDR2 FQGNSA. The CDR3 consists of 13 residues. With 3 bases removed from V and 8 bases from J, the gap between germline ends came to 10 bases.

The chain employs TRBV20-1 and TRBJ2-7; D gene unclear. Germline assignment: CDR1 DFQATT and CDR2 SNEGSKA (reference sequence). The CDR3 consists of 12 residues. V dropped 6 bases and J dropped 5 bases, with 14 bases sitting between them. The CDR3 DNA sequence: TGCAGTGCCAAGCCTTATTGGGACGAGCAGTACTTC. This sequence encodes CSAKPYWDEQYF.

This sequence joins TRBV10-3 and TRBJ1-6; TRBD1 agrees at 10 bases. The V and J ends lost 11 bases and 9 bases, in that order; junction bases with no gene match: 10. Germline assignment: CDR1 ENHRY and CDR2 SYGVKD. The CDR3 is made up of 14 amino acids. CDR3 nucleotides: TGTGCCGCGGAACCGGGACAGGGGAGTTCACCCCTCCACTTT. This gives the protein CAAEPGQGSSPLHF.

This chain connects TRBV28 to TRBJ2-1; weak D call: TRBD1 (5 bases). V lost 6 bases and J 0 bases, leaving 15 bases between the germline ends. The CDR3 runs 16 residues. Germline assignment: CDR1 MDHEN and CDR2 SYDVKM. The CDR3 spells CASRIAATDSYNEQFF. The CDR3 DNA reads TGTGCCAGCAGAATCGCTGCGACAGACTCCTACAATGAGCAGTTCTTC.

This clonotype was counted between two and nine times. The chain uses TRBV12-3 or TRBV12-4 and TRBJ1-6; TRBD1 aligns across 10 bases. Unmatched junction bases numbered 11, after V lost 8 bases and J lost 7 bases. This CDR3 contains 16 residues. CDR3 residues: CASAWGGQGVNSPLHF. The CDR3 region has the DNA TGTGCCAGCGCCTGGGGTGGACAGGGGGTCAATTCACCCCTCCACTTT.

This clonotype came up a few times. DNA for the CDR3: TGTGCCAGCAGCCGAACCCCGGACAGACCAGATACGCAGTATTTT. It translates to CASSRTPDRPDTQYF. The chain couples TRBV28 to TRBJ2-3; D perhaps matches TRBD1 (6 bases). This CDR3 comprises 15 residues. From germline, CDR1 is MDHEN and CDR2 SYDVKM. V lost 6 bases to trimming and J lost 4 bases, with 17 bases between them.

J is TRBJ2-1 and V is TRBV18; 13 positions agree with TRBD2. V shed 3 bases and J 8 bases; nucleotides not matched to a gene: 4. The germline CDR1 and CDR2 sequences are KGHSH and LQKENI. The CDR3 runs to 15 residues. Written as DNA, the CDR3 is TGTGCCAGCTCACCCTACGGACTAGCGGGGGATGAGCAGTTCTTC. It codes for CASSPYGLAGDEQFF.

In its sample, this clonotype was seen a few times. V and J are TRBV4-2 and TRBJ1-1, with TRBD1 matching 9 bases. The CDR3 is made up of 16 amino acids. Germline loops: CDR1 LGHNA, CDR2 YNFKEQ. J gave up 1 base and V 0 bases, and 3 bases lay outside the gene matches. The CDR3 sequence is CASSQDPGQGNTEAFF. CDR3 sequence (DNA): TGTGCCAGCAGCCAAGATCCGGGACAGGGGAACACTGAAGCTTTCTTT.

The chain combines TRBV20-1 with TRBJ1-2, with 7 bases lining up with TRBD1. V lost 3 bases to trimming and J lost 2 bases; unmatched junction nucleotides: 12. Germline V lookup: CDR1 DFQATT, CDR2 SNEGSKA (reference sequence). CDR3 size: 16 residues. CDR3 protein: CSASRGLQGKNYGYTF. The CDR3 bases are TGCAGTGCTAGTCGTGGGCTACAGGGGAAGAACTATGGCTACACCTTC.

J is TRBJ1-1 and V is TRBV24-1; the match to TRBD1 covers 10 bases. V dropped 7 bases and J dropped 11; count of bases not matched to a gene: 9. This CDR3 has 13 residues. Germline lookup yields CDR1 KGHDR and CDR2 SFDVKD. This CDR3 reads CATRVSGTGAAFF. The CDR3 nucleotides read TGTGCCACCAGGGTATCCGGGACAGGGGCCGCTTTCTTT.

V is TRBV6-5 and J is TRBJ1-1, with TRBD1 identical over 7 bases. The V gene's germline CDR1 is MNHEY and CDR2 SVGAGI. This CDR3 contains 15 residues. The J segment lost 0 bases and the V segment lost 6 bases, leaving 7 bases of the junction unmatched. In DNA form, the CDR3 reads TGTGCCAGCAGACCCCCGACAGGGATGAACACTGAAGCTTTCTTT. It specifies CASRPPTGMNTEAFF.

The CDR3 DNA reads as TGTGCCAGCCGGGACCCCGGTCTTTTCTTGCCCGACTATGGCTACACCTTC. Translation gives CASRDPGLFLPDYGYTF. The chain links TRBV2 to TRBJ1-2; TRBD1 might be the D (5 bases). Per germline, CDR1 SNHLY and CDR2 FYNNEI. This CDR3 contains 17 residues. V lost 8 bases to trimming and J lost 3 bases, with 25 bases between them. Full variable domain (remainder filled in from reference TRBV2 and TRBJ1-2): EPEVTQTPSHQVTQMGQEVILRCVPISNHLYFYWYRQILGQKVEFLVSFYNNEISEKSEIFDDQFSVERPDGSNFTLKIRSTKLEDSAMYFCASRDPGLFLPDYGYTFGSGTRLTVV.

The rearrangement joins TRBV4-3 to TRBJ2-1; perhaps TRBD1 as D (5 bases). The CDR3 loop spans 13 amino acids. The V gene lost 0 bases and the J gene lost 9 bases, with 9 bases spanning the gap. The germline gives CDR1 LGHNA, CDR2 YSLEER. CDR3 in amino acids: CASSQDEGAEQFF. CDR3 nucleotides: TGCGCCAGCAGCCAAGATGAAGGGGCTGAGCAGTTCTTC.